Following are 27 T cell receptor beta chains from one sample sequenced in a study of regulatory T cells in long-lasting Graves disease. Combining iRepertoire HTBI primers with Arm-PCR of CDR3 regions, the authors built TCR beta libraries. Each CDR3 protein gets one entry after TCRdb re-called the multiplex PCR reads with MiXCR. This table has about half a million distinct CDR3 sequences, less than 25% appearing once. Sample time point: persistent/refractory GD, antithyroid drugs over 5 years with positive TRAb. PBMC RNA was the source of the TCR library. Sequenced here: peripheral blood mononuclear cells (PBMCs), sampled when the disease was refractory, from a patient treated with antithyroid drugs. The receptors come from a female donor with Graves disease.

This clonotype was seen at least ten times. The CDR3 DNA reads as TGTGCCAGCACCCAAGAGGCCGAGTTGGGTGGCTACACCTTC. Residues: CASTQEAELGGYTF. The V and J genes are TRBV2 and TRBJ1-2; D is undetermined. Between the trimmed V and J ends, which lost 7 bases and 7 bases, there was a span of 19 bases. Germline V gene sequence: CDR1 SNHLY, CDR2 FYNNEI. CDR3 length: 14 residues.

There are a few counts of this clonotype. This chain uses TRBV7-9 with TRBJ2-5; 7 bases are a match to TRBD2. V was clipped by 5 bases and J by 3 bases; unmatched bases: 12. The CDR3 extends over 16 amino acids. Germline CDR1 SEHNR, CDR2 FQNEAQ (reference sequence). The CDR3 region is CASSPTGGRDEETQYF. The CDR3 DNA follows: TGTGCCAGCAGCCCCACGGGAGGAAGGGATGAAGAGACCCAGTACTTC. Full variable domain (rest looked up from reference TRBV7-9 and TRBJ2-5): DTGVSQNPRHKITKRGQNVTFRCDPISEHNRLYWYRQTLGQGPEFLTYFQNEAQLEKSRLLSDRFSAERPKGSFSTLEIQRTEQGDSAMYLCASSPTGGRDEETQYFGPGTRLLVL.

This clonotype was picked up many times. The gene calls are TRBV20-1 and TRBJ1-5; no clear D gene. CDR3 length equals 13 residues. Germline-derived CDR1 and CDR2 are DFQATT and SNEGSKA (reference sequence). Trimming removed 4 bases from V and 0 bases from J, with 7 bases in between. The CDR3 DNA follows: TGCAGTGCTAAACAGTATAGCAATCAGCCCCAGCATTTT. Its translation: CSAKQYSNQPQHF.

The CDR3 protein is CAWSVRDNYGYTF. In DNA, the CDR3 is TGTGCCTGGAGTGTAAGGGACAACTATGGCTACACCTTC. The V and J genes are TRBV30 and TRBJ1-2; D may be TRBD1 (5 bases). V dropped 0 bases and J dropped 2 bases, with 7 bases sitting between them. In germline, CDR1 is GTSNPN, CDR2 SVGIG (reference sequence). The length of the CDR3 is 13 residues.

The gene calls are TRBV7-2 and TRBJ2-3; D not resolved. The V end was cut by 2 bases, the J end by 5 bases, with 14 bases between. CDR1 and CDR2 from the germline V gene are SGHTA and FQGNSA. The CDR3 sequence is 15 residues long. Written as DNA, the CDR3 is TGTGCCAGCAGCTTAACGCCTTGGCTGGGAGATACGCAGTATTTT. As protein: CASSLTPWLGDTQYF.

The chain has TRBV28 and TRBJ2-3, with D hard to call. The CDR3 length is 12 residues. The V and J ends lost 6 bases and 2 bases respectively, with 6 bases between them. Germline V CDR1 and CDR2: MDHEN, SYDVKM. The CDR3 region is CASRTFTDTQYF. The DNA of the CDR3 is TGTGCCAGCAGAACTTTCACAGATACGCAGTATTTT.

The V gene is TRBV20-1, the J gene TRBJ2-1; TRBD2 aligns across 10 bases. CDR1 and CDR2 from the germline V gene are DFQATT and SNEGSKA (reference sequence). The V gene end was trimmed by 7 bases and the J gene end by 4 bases; junction bases not matched to a gene: 10. This CDR3 region has 15 residues. The CDR3 region is CSVSLSGRPYNEQFF. CDR3 nucleotide sequence: TGCAGTGTTTCCCTTAGCGGGAGGCCGTACAATGAGCAGTTCTTC.

This clonotype was counted many times. The V gene is TRBV7-2, the J gene TRBJ1-1, with D hard to call. Germline V CDR1 and CDR2: SGHTA, FQGNSA. The CDR3 totals 15 residues. Trimming pared 2 bases from V and 1 base from J, leaving 11 bases between. The CDR3, as DNA: TGTGCCAGCAGCTTACGCCTTGAACCGAACACTGAAGCTTTCTTT. This sequence encodes CASSLRLEPNTEAFF.

This clonotype was seen ten or more times. The chain employs TRBV28 and TRBJ1-1; D is unclear. The germline V and J ends were trimmed by 7 bases and 0 bases, with 9 bases remaining between them. CDR3 length: 13 amino acids. Germline lookup yields CDR1 MDHEN and CDR2 SYDVKM. CDR3 DNA: TGTGCCAGCACCCTAAGAGTGAACACTGAAGCTTTCTTT. Protein product: CASTLRVNTEAFF.

V gene TRBV19 combines with J gene TRBJ2-3; the match to TRBD1 covers 8 bases. The J segment lost 0 bases and the V segment lost 4 bases, leaving 6 bases of the junction unmatched. Germline assignment: CDR1 LNHDA and CDR2 SQIVND (reference sequence). The CDR3 runs to 16 residues. For the CDR3, the DNA is TGTGCCAGTAGTAACGCCGGGACAGGTAGCACAGATACGCAGTATTTT. Translation gives CASSNAGTGSTDTQYF.

This clonotype showed up just a few times. The chain couples TRBV19 to TRBJ1-3; D may be TRBD1 (5 bases). V lost 1 base and J lost 0, with 7 bases in between. There are 15 residues in the CDR3. The germline gives CDR1 LNHDA, CDR2 SQIVND (reference sequence). In DNA form, the CDR3 reads TGTGCCAGTAGTATAGGACAGCTCTCTGGAAACACCATATATTTT. It codes for CASSIGQLSGNTIYF.

The V and J genes are TRBV7-9 and TRBJ2-2, with D tentatively TRBD2 (6 bases). The CDR3 sequence is 16 residues long. The V end was cut by 4 bases, the J end by 0 bases, with 12 bases between. Germline assignment: CDR1 SEHNR and CDR2 FQNEAQ (reference sequence). The CDR3 bases are TGTGCCAGCAGCTCCGGGGCGGGACCGAACACCGGGGAGCTGTTTTTT. It yields the protein CASSSGAGPNTGELFF.

This clonotype was seen more than once but under ten times. The chain links TRBV19 to TRBJ2-7, with 7 nucleotides matching TRBD1. J gave up 5 bases and V 6 bases, and 10 bases lay outside the gene matches. This CDR3 region has 14 residues. CDR1 is LNHDA and CDR2 is SQIVND in the germline V gene (reference sequence). CDR3 region: CASSRIPGGDEQYF. The DNA of the CDR3 is TGTGCCAGTAGCCGGATCCCAGGGGGTGACGAGCAGTACTTC.

Details on this clonotype: With a far larger clone one base away, a read error is the likely cause. J is TRBJ2-7 and V is TRBV11-3; weak D call: TRBD1 (6 bases). The germline gives CDR1 SGHNT, CDR2 YENEEA. There are 14 residues in the CDR3. V lost 6 bases to trimming and J lost 3 bases, with 15 bases between them. CDR3 in amino acids: CASSPGTRGYEQYF. In DNA form, the CDR3 reads TGTGCCAGCAGTCCGGGGACAAGGGGCTACGAGCAGTACTTC.

This clonotype was counted between two and nine times. One base away lies a much larger clone, so this may be a sequencing read error. The rearrangement joins TRBV7-8 to TRBJ1-5; D is undetermined. The germline V gene has CDR1 SGHVS and CDR2 FQNEAQ. The CDR3 is 13 amino acids. The CDR3 DNA reads TGTGCCAGCGGCTTGAACGACGGTCAGCCCCAGCATTTT. It yields the protein CASGLNDGQPQHF.

Ten or more counts support this clonotype. The chain couples TRBV28 to TRBJ1-2; TRBD1 might be the D (5 bases). The ends were cut back, 6 bases at V and 4 bases at J, with 12 bases in the middle. This CDR3 region has 13 residues. The germline gives CDR1 MDHEN, CDR2 SYDVKM. CDR3 residues: CASSSDRSYGYTF. CDR3 nucleotide sequence: TGTGCCAGCAGCTCTGACAGATCCTATGGCTACACCTTC.

The table lists this clonotype with a few counts. The CDR3: CASSVGSGFNEQYF. CDR3 in DNA: TGTGCCAGCAGCGTAGGATCAGGGTTCAACGAGCAGTACTTC. This chain joins TRBV9 and TRBJ2-7; a weak D match, TRBD1 (5 bases). CDR3 length equals 14 residues. Germline V gene lookup returns CDR1 SGDLS and CDR2 YYNGEE. V shed 0 bases and J shed 5 bases, with 12 bases lying between them.

This chain connects TRBV6-1 to TRBJ1-6; weak D call: TRBD1 (6 bases). V shed 10 bases and J shed 7 bases, with 20 bases lying between them. Germline-derived CDR1 and CDR2 are MNHNS and SASEGT. This CDR3 contains 15 residues. Here the CDR3 DNA reads TGTGCCACCGCGCCGGGTTTTGGGGGCAATTCACCCCTCCACTTT. Its translation: CATAPGFGGNSPLHF.

This clonotype was detected ten times or more. The V call is TRBV7-8, the J call TRBJ2-7; TRBD1 matches at 9 bases. Trimming at V came to 5 bases and at J to 3 bases, leaving 14 bases not matched to a gene. CDR1 is SGHVS and CDR2 is FQNEAQ in the germline V gene. This CDR3 comprises 17 residues. CDR3 protein: CASSPRPGQGINYEQYF. CDR3 coding DNA: TGTGCCAGCAGCCCACGCCCGGGACAGGGCATTAACTACGAGCAGTACTTC.

The rearrangement links TRBV4-3 to TRBJ1-1; TRBD1 aligns across 8 bases. The germline V gene has CDR1 LGHNA and CDR2 YSLEER. The trim removed 0 bases at V and 5 bases at J, leaving 5 bases unmatched. This CDR3 comprises 15 residues. CDR3 bases: TGCGCCAGCAGCCAAGATCACAGGGGGTTGACTGAAGCTTTCTTT. It translates to CASSQDHRGLTEAFF.

For this clonotype: This may arise from a read error, as a much more abundant clone is one base away. The V gene is TRBV7-9, the J gene TRBJ1-4, with TRBD1 matching 8 bases. Losses at the gene ends were 5 bases for V and 4 bases for J; bases not matched to a gene: 3. This CDR3 contains 14 residues. Germline assignment: CDR1 SEHNR and CDR2 FQNEAQ (reference sequence). CDR3 bases: TGTGCCAGCAGCCAGGGACAGGTTAATGAAAAACTGTTTTTT. Residues: CASSQGQVNEKLFF.

About this clonotype: One end of the junction does not line up with germline, which may come from a read error. This CDR3 is CASSSGANTGEPFF. In DNA form, the CDR3 reads TGCGCCAGCAGCTCGGGGGCCAACACCGGGGAGCCGTTTTTT. The V and J genes are TRBV5-1 and TRBJ2-2, with D possibly being TRBD1 or TRBD2 (6 bases each). CDR1 is SGHRS, CDR2 YFSETQ, per germline. The CDR3 contains 14 residues.

This chain uses TRBV12-3 or TRBV12-4 with TRBJ2-5; 12 positions agree with TRBD2. The CDR3 is made up of 17 amino acids. V gave up 5 bases and J gave up 0 bases; unmatched junction bases: 7. Here the CDR3 DNA reads TGTGCCAGCAGTGGGACTAGCGGGCTGAACAACCAAGAGACCCAGTACTTC. This sequence encodes CASSGTSGLNNQETQYF.

This clonotype was detected only a few times. The chain recombines TRBV7-2 with TRBJ2-2; a weak D match, TRBD2 (7 bases). This CDR3 spans 16 amino acids. V was pared by 5 bases and J by 3 bases, with 16 bases between. Looked up from germline, CDR1 is SGHTA and CDR2 is FQGNSA. DNA for the CDR3: TGTGCCAGCAGCATCGAGGAGGGGGGGCACACCGGGGAGCTGTTTTTT. Protein product: CASSIEEGGHTGELFF.

There are many counts of this clonotype. The V and J genes are TRBV12-3 or TRBV12-4 and TRBJ2-7; no reliable D call. The length of the CDR3 is 14 residues. V gave up 2 bases and J gave up 0 bases, with 8 bases separating them. CDR3 residues: CASSLTEGSYEQYF. CDR3 bases: TGTGCCAGCAGTTTAACGGAAGGCTCCTACGAGCAGTACTTC.

The V and J genes are TRBV6-5 and TRBJ2-5; TRBD1 might be the D (6 bases). The CDR3 sequence is 14 residues long. CDR1 and CDR2 (germline): MNHEY, SVGAGI. V gave up 2 bases and J gave up 7 bases, with 14 bases separating them. CDR3 residues: CASSYPGVVGTQYF. CDR3 DNA sequence: TGTGCCAGCAGTTACCCAGGGGTGGTGGGGACCCAGTACTTC.

The rearrangement joins TRBV7-2 to TRBJ1-3; D remains ambiguous. The CDR3 consists of 15 residues. V was trimmed by 5 bases and J by 2 bases, leaving 13 bases between them. Germline CDR1 is SGHTA and CDR2 is FQGNSA. CDR3 region: CASSLFESAGNTIYF. CDR3 bases: TGTGCCAGCAGCCTGTTCGAGTCTGCTGGAAACACCATATATTTT.